This TCR beta chain was profiled in a study of vaccination and CD4 T cells after COVID-19 (dated by TCRdb to about 2022). Regarding the research as a whole: In the convalescent cohort there were six males and four females, among whom were two Hispanic individuals, seven Caucasians, two Asians and one multiracial person. Participants received two doses of either the Pfizer-BioNTech BNT162b2 vaccine (n=8) or the Moderna mRNA-1273 vaccine (n=2). Post-COVID blood samples from convalescent patients were collected a median of around 100 days after diagnosis, with a range of about 35 to 161 days. Post-vaccine blood samples were taken a median of around 70 days after the second vaccine dose, with a range of roughly 14 to 250 days. The cultures were stimulated with overlapping spike peptide pools from SARS-CoV-2 and from the common cold coronaviruses HCoV-NL63, HCoV-OC43 and HCoV-229E. In control cultures, a CEFX viral epitope pool was used as positive control, an HIV-1 Nef peptide pool was used as negative control, or no peptide was added. In fewer than 12 COVID-19 convalescent patients and a few infection-naive healthy vaccine recipients, researchers compared the spike-specific CD4+ TCR repertoire from before mRNA vaccination with the repertoire from after. The study at large found these results: Of the vaccine-specific clones found in convalescent patients, nearly all (304 of 307) were mono-reactive for SARS-CoV-2 spike instead of being cross-reactive with common cold coronaviruses. The median number of SARS-CoV-2-reactive clonotypes rose from under 25 after infection to some 40 after vaccination, but the change was not significant. The study included relatively few convalescent patients and did not analyze early timepoints after natural infection. Among the post-vaccine SARS-CoV-2-reactive clones in convalescent patients, a median approximately 86% showed up only after vaccination, which suggests vaccine-specific priming.

To prepare the library, PCR was applied. TCR sequencing of DNA from cultured CD4+ T cells used the Oncomine TCR Beta short-read assay at the Johns Hopkins FTIC core. Genomic DNA was extracted from the cultured CD4+ T cells with the QIAamp micro DNA kit. Oncomine TCR Beta libraries from cultured CD4+ T cells were pooled with unique dual indexes and sequenced on an Illumina iSeq 100. As for how the authors treated the data: Non-productive sequences were removed, and CDR3s that did not start with C, did not end with F or W, or were shorter than 7 amino acids were discarded. Antigen-specific clonotypes were identified using the MANAFEST web application through comparison of peptide-stimulated wells with reference and other culture wells. For a clone to be called positive, the clone needed an FDR below 0.05, an odds ratio above 5, and a productive frequency above 0.1% in at least two of three replicate wells. Clonotypes that were significantly expanded in both SARS-CoV-2 spike wells and at least one common cold coronavirus spike condition were defined as cross-reactive. Levenshtein distances (stringdist) and unrooted phylogenetic trees (ape) in R version 3.6.1 were used to assess CDR3 homology. TCRdb applied fastp at Q25 and MiXCR to the public reads, then kept only in-frame beta chains. Under each unique CDR3 protein, matching rows form one entry showing the most common genes and DNA. The V and J calls and clone size are TCRdb's, not the authors'. In this sample the table shows approximately 11,000 distinct CDR3 sequences, 20% of which occur a single time. In total, the top ten clones hold roughly 13% of the sample.

The sample's treatment or condition, from its label and the paper: approximately nine-day PBMC culture with coronavirus spike peptide pools or control peptides (ViraFEST assay). The ViraFEST assay was used in the study, in which antigen-specific T cells were expanded with peptide pools and expanded clonotypes were subsequently identified by TCR sequencing. Negative nucleocapsid antibody tests taken both before and after vaccination confirmed that the healthy vaccine recipients had no prior SARS-CoV-2 infection. Each well held roughly 2 million PBMCs cultured in IMDM containing roughly 5.5% human AB serum and roughly 10 IU/ml IL-2, with 8.5 to 10 ug/ml peptide pools added. On days 3 and 7, half of the culture medium was replaced with fresh IL-2-containing medium. After 10 to 11 days of culture, CD4+ T cells were isolated by negative selection with the EasySep CD4+ T cell isolation kit. PBMCs were separated from whole blood using Ficoll-Paque Plus gradient centrifugation and then either used fresh or cryopreserved at -140C. Triplicate wells were generally used for each culture condition.

The CDR3 measures 15 amino acids from cysteine to phenylalanine. Solely the CDR3 DNA is kept, with 45 bases framed from the first base. V is trimmed back by 0 bases and J by 7 bases, and the junction contains 9 bases that no gene match accounts for. The CDR1 and CDR2 encoded by the germline V gene (reference sequence) are DFQATT and SNEGSKA. This clonotype was counted between two and nine times. Its cognate antigen has yet to be identified. Base qualities are not recorded, but no much larger clone differs from it by a single base. This receptor chain uses TRBV20-1 and TRBJ2-7; 10 bases in the junction line up with TRBD1. This sequence was found in a human donor who received a COVID-19 vaccine. Material: CD4+ T cells from blood, cultured in vitro, obtained before SARS-CoV-2 vaccination. The CDR3 protein: CSARDQMDRGLEQYF. The DNA sequence is given as TGCAGTGCTAGAGACCAAATGGACAGGGGGTTGGAGCAGTACTTC.